The 6 T cell receptor beta chains given below trace back to one sample, sequenced in a study of T cell repertoires in cytomegalovirus infection. No cognate antigen is known for these TCRs. Using its own MiXCR run on the reads, TCRdb lists one record per CDR3 protein. The sample has 900,000 to 950,000 distinct CDR3 sequences, roughly 30% seen once; the top ten hold around an eighth. The source material was cultured CD8+ T cells from PBMCs, sampled from culture after CMV antigen stimulation. The origin of the receptors is a human donor in good health (CMV status not recorded). Some clones in this sample may be carry-over from other donors' samples.

V usage is TRBV4-1 and J usage is TRBJ2-1; 13 positions agree with TRBD2. CDR3 size: 18 residues. Germline CDR1 MGHRA, CDR2 YSYEKL. Trimming took 0 bases from V and 3 from J; bases not matched to a gene: 5. CDR3: CASSQDPLAGGYYNEQFF. CDR3 bases: TGCGCCAGCAGCCAAGACCCACTAGCGGGGGGGTACTACAATGAGCAGTTCTTC.

The J gene is TRBJ2-1, the V gene TRBV29-1; a weak D match, TRBD2 (6 bases). With 6 bases removed from V and 3 bases from J, the gap between germline ends came to 15 bases. The CDR3 length is 14 residues. CDR1 and CDR2 (germline): SQVTM, ANQGSEA. Here the CDR3 reads CSVPLGGNYNEQFF. The CDR3 DNA follows: TGCAGCGTCCCGTTGGGGGGAAACTACAATGAGCAGTTCTTC.

The rearrangement uses TRBV3-1 and TRBJ2-7; D not resolved. In germline, CDR1 is LGHDT, CDR2 YNNKEL (reference sequence). Trimming took 4 bases from V and 5 from J, leaving 9 bases between them. CDR3 size: 12 residues. The CDR3 spells CASSPPSNEQYF. CDR3 DNA: TGTGCCAGCAGCCCACCTTCGAACGAGCAGTACTTC.

The sample holds a few counts of this clonotype. This chain joins TRBV4-1 and TRBJ2-7, with 7 bases lining up with TRBD1. The CDR3 has 16 residues. Germline trimming cut 1 base from V and 2 bases from J; bases unmatched to any gene: 8. In germline, CDR1 is MGHRA, CDR2 YSYEKL. The chain's CDR3 is CASSQGIGGQTYEQYF. The CDR3 DNA reads as TGCGCCAGCAGCCAAGGAATTGGGGGACAGACCTACGAGCAGTACTTC.

This clonotype showed up many times. The V and J genes are TRBV7-2 and TRBJ1-6; D perhaps matches TRBD1 (5 bases). V was pared by 3 bases and J by 3 bases, with 21 bases between. The germline V gene encodes CDR1 SGHTA and CDR2 FQGNSA. The CDR3 covers 19 residues. The CDR3 loop is CASSFEAWVTGDYNSPLHF. CDR3 sequence (DNA): TGTGCCAGCAGCTTCGAAGCTTGGGTCACAGGTGACTATAATTCACCCCTCCACTTT.

The sample holds a few counts of this clonotype. The chain joins TRBV4-1 to TRBJ1-2; D possibly corresponds to TRBD1 (6 bases). Germline CDR1 is MGHRA and CDR2 is YSYEKL. The CDR3 extends over 15 amino acids. V was cut by 4 bases and J by 0 bases, with 12 bases left in between. As DNA, the CDR3 is TGCGCCAGCAGCCCCGGGACAAGAGCTAACTATGGCTACACCTTC. Amino acid sequence: CASSPGTRANYGYTF.